This TCR beta chain emerged from a study of CD8+ T cells in alopecia areata. Whole-study results and caveats: Lesional scalp displayed greater clonality than normal scalp, most notably in alopecia totalis/universalis. How baseline CD8+ expansion relates to response remains uncertain (there was one nonresponder). The study found that many expanded lesional clones persisted in scalp and blood during tofacitinib.

The CDR3 length is 15 residues. The V gene's germline CDR1 is ENHRY and CDR2 SYGVKD. Losses at the gene ends were 5 bases for V and 6 bases for J; bases not matched to a gene: 6. As to this clone: Antigen unknown.

Treatment meaning: oral pan-JAK inhibitor, 5-10 mg twice daily. Sequencing relied on a cDNA template that was reverse transcribed from extracted RNA. TCRdb keeps only in-frame clones here, not all; method: immunoSEQ multiplex PCR. The sample carries around 210,000 clones, around 66% recorded once. The input for sequencing was CD4+ T cells sorted from blood, taken at week 4, from a patient treated with tofacitinib. The receptor was isolated from a human donor with alopecia areata. The V gene is TRBV10-3, the J gene TRBJ1-6; TRBD1 agrees at 8 bases. The DNA of the CDR3 is TGTGCCATCAGTCGGGGACAGGCGGTTAATTCACCCCTCCACTTT. Amino acid sequence: CAISRGQAVNSPLHF.